The 14 T cell receptor beta chains presented below share a single source sample, sequenced in a study of human T cells and chemical hapten exposure. MiXCR was run by TCRdb on the RACE reads, yielding one entry per CDR3 protein. This table holds fewer than 60,000 distinct CDR3 sequences, 10% to 12% found once. Time point in this sample: pre-sensitization, week 0. Documented treatment: therapeutic diphenylcyclopropenone sensitization with weekly scalp DPC. This material consisted of whole blood, taken in connection with sensitization to the hapten diphenylcyclopropenone (DPC). Receptors were obtained from a woman aged 40 to 50 with alopecia areata. Some clones in this sample may be carry-over from other donors' samples.

CDR3 sequence: CASSPSMNTEAFF. The CDR3 nucleotides read TGTGCCAGCTCACCATCCATGAACACTGAAGCTTTCTTT. This chain joins TRBV18 and TRBJ1-1, with no clear D. The length of the CDR3 is 13 residues. CDR1 and CDR2 (germline): KGHSH, LQKENI. V shed 2 bases and J shed 0 bases, with 4 bases lying between them.

The sample holds many counts of this clonotype. CDR3 sequence reads: CASGFGGASYEQYF. The CDR3 nucleotides read TGTGCTAGTGGTTTCGGGGGGGCTTCCTACGAGCAGTACTTC. V and J are TRBV12-5 and TRBJ2-7, with 8 bases matching TRBD2. This CDR3 has 14 amino acids. CDR1 is LGHNT, CDR2 FRNRAP, per germline. V shed 3 bases and J 1 base; nucleotides not matched to a gene: 2.

This clonotype came up many times. J is TRBJ2-1 and V is TRBV6-2 or TRBV6-3; D is unresolved. The V end lost 6 bases, the J end lost 2 bases, and 11 bases lay between the germline ends. The CDR3 extends over 14 amino acids. Per the germline V gene, CDR1 is MNHEY and CDR2 is SVGEGT. CDR3 residues: CASREGPAYNEQFF. DNA for the CDR3: TGTGCCAGCAGGGAAGGACCAGCCTACAATGAGCAGTTCTTC.

The chain links TRBV7-2 to TRBJ2-3, with a weak D call TRBD2 (5 bases). From germline, CDR1 is SGHTA and CDR2 FQGNSA. CDR3 length: 14 residues. The V end lost 6 bases, the J end lost 2 bases, and 12 bases lay between the germline ends. This CDR3 is CASRKGGLTDTQYF. The CDR3 nucleotides read TGTGCCAGCAGAAAAGGTGGACTCACAGATACGCAGTATTTT.

This clonotype was picked up many times. The chain recombines TRBV12-3 or TRBV12-4 with TRBJ2-1; tentative D call: TRBD1 (5 bases). V was cut by 3 bases and J by 7 bases, with 13 bases left in between. The CDR3 runs to 14 residues. The CDR3 loop reads CASSLGPGRNEQFF. The CDR3 nucleotides read TGTGCCAGCAGTTTGGGGCCCGGTCGAAATGAGCAGTTCTTC.

This clonotype was recorded a few times. V is TRBV7-9 and J is TRBJ1-6, with a possible D match to TRBD1 (5 bases). The CDR3 is made up of 13 amino acids. Germline V gives CDR1 SEHNR, CDR2 FQNEAQ (reference sequence). The germline V and J ends were trimmed by 1 base and 13 bases, with 11 bases remaining between them. In DNA, the CDR3 is TGTGCCAGCAGCTTAGGTGGGGGATTTCCCCTCCACTTT. Translating gives CASSLGGGFPLHF.

This clonotype has at least ten counts. CDR3 nucleotide sequence: TGTGCCAGCAGTTCCCCGCCCTCGTGGGGAGGGGGGAAAGCTTTCTTT. It yields the protein CASSSPPSWGGGKAFF. The genes are TRBV28 and TRBJ1-1, with D possibly being TRBD1 (6 bases). Trimming took off 4 bases at V and 9 bases at J, with 24 bases between the two ends. Germline CDR1 reads MDHEN; CDR2 reads SYDVKM. CDR3 length: 16 residues. Full variable domain (rest looked up from reference TRBV28 and TRBJ1-1): DVKVTQSSRYLVKRTGEKVFLECVQDMDHENMFWYRQDPGLGLRLIYFSYDVKMKEKGDIPEGYSVSREKKERFSLILESASTNQTSMYLCASSSPPSWGGGKAFFGQGTRLTVV.

The chain employs TRBV14 and TRBJ1-2; no clear D gene. The length of the CDR3 is 15 residues. V was pared by 1 base and J by 8 bases, with 17 bases between. Germline CDR1 and CDR2: SGHDN and FVKESK. The CDR3 protein is CASSQAGEGRGGYTF. CDR3 DNA sequence: TGTGCCAGCAGCCAAGCCGGGGAGGGTCGAGGGGGCTACACCTTC.

The rearrangement uses TRBV19 and TRBJ2-2; weak D call: TRBD2 (6 bases). The germline V and J ends were trimmed by 4 bases and 3 bases, with 9 bases remaining between them. This CDR3 has 14 amino acids. Germline CDR1 is LNHDA and CDR2 is SQIVND (reference sequence). The CDR3 reads CASSRWEDTGELFF. CDR3 bases: TGTGCCAGTAGTAGGTGGGAGGACACCGGGGAGCTGTTTTTT.

This clonotype was seen ten or more times. The V gene is TRBV2, the J gene TRBJ1-2, with TRBD1 as a possible D gene (5 bases). Between the trimmed V and J ends, which lost 6 bases and 5 bases, there was a span of 13 bases. This CDR3 has 13 residues. Germline CDR1 is SNHLY and CDR2 is FYNNEI. CDR3 region: CASRGPFSYGYTF. Written as DNA, the CDR3 is TGTGCCAGCAGGGGACCATTTTCTTATGGCTACACCTTC.

As for this clonotype: It is likely a read error, because the conserved phenylalanine at the end of the CDR3 is missing. This rearrangement joins TRBV4-1 to TRBJ2-7; 10 bases fit TRBD1. This CDR3 spans 15 amino acids. Germline V gives CDR1 MGHRA, CDR2 YSYEKL. After removal of 3 bases from V and 3 bases from J, the junction contained 5 bases not matched to a gene. CDR3 nucleotides: TGCGCCAGCAGCCAGTTGGGGACAGGGGTCTACGAGCAGTACTCC. This codes for CASSQLGTGVYEQYS.

The rearrangement uses TRBV29-1 and TRBJ2-6; 7 positions agree with TRBD1. V lost 6 bases to trimming and J lost 2 bases; unmatched junction nucleotides: 4. CDR3 length: 14 amino acids. Germline values: CDR1 SQVTM, CDR2 ANQGSEA. CDR3 amino acids: CSVSTGAGANVLTF. In DNA, the CDR3 is TGCAGCGTCTCTACAGGGGCTGGGGCCAACGTCCTGACTTTC.

This clonotype was found a few times. The rearrangement joins TRBV15 to TRBJ2-2; 10 nucleotides match TRBD1. The CDR3 totals 14 residues. Germline V lookup: CDR1 LNHNV, CDR2 YYDKDF (reference sequence). V lost 8 bases, J lost 3 bases, and 3 bases stayed unmatched. The CDR3 nucleotides are TGTGCCACCGCTGGGACAGGGGACACCGGGGAGCTGTTTTTT. It encodes CATAGTGDTGELFF. Full variable domain (remainder filled in from reference TRBV15 and TRBJ2-2): DAMVIQNPRYQVTQFGKPVTLSCSQTLNHNVMYWYQQKSSQAPKLLFHYYDKDFNNEADTPDNFQSRRPNTSFCFLDIRSPGLGDTAMYLCATAGTGDTGELFFGEGSRLTVL.

The chain combines TRBV29-1 with TRBJ2-5, with TRBD1 identical over 9 bases. The junction had 12 bases not matched to a gene; V was cut back by 5 bases and J by 5 bases. Germline CDR1 reads SQVTM; CDR2 reads ANQGSEA. The CDR3 is 15 amino acids. The CDR3 protein is CSVSPGTGLGETQYF. In DNA form, the CDR3 reads TGCAGCGTTTCCCCCGGGACAGGGTTGGGGGAGACCCAGTACTTC.